This T cell receptor beta chain was sequenced during a study of shared T cell receptors in the human thymus. V dropped 5 bases and J dropped 4; count of bases not matched to a gene: 11. In germline, CDR1 is ENHRY, CDR2 SYGVKD. This CDR3 is built from 16 residues. Assay: immunoSEQ multiplex PCR; the TCRdb copy retains only in-frame clones and omits some. The sample shows more than 300,000 clones, roughly 94% of them seen only once. Input material: thymocytes. J is TRBJ2-1 and V is TRBV10-3; 7 bases align to TRBD2. This clonotype originated in a human donor. The CDR3 coding sequence is TGTGCCATCAGTCCCCCCGGGGCGGGAGCTTACAATGAGCAGTTCTTC. Translation gives CAISPPGAGAYNEQFF.